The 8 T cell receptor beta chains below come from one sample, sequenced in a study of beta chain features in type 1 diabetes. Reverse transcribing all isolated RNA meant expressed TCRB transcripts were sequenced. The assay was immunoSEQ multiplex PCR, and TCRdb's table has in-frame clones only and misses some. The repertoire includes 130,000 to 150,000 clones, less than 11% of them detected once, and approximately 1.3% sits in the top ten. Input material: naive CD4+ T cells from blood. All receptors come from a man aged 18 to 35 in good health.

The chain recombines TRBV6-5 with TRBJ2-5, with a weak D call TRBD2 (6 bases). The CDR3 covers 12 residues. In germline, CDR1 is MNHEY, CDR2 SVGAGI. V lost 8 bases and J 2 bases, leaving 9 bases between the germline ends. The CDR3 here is CASRRGQETQYF. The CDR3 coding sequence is TGTGCCAGCCGCCGGGGGCAAGAGACCCAGTACTTC.

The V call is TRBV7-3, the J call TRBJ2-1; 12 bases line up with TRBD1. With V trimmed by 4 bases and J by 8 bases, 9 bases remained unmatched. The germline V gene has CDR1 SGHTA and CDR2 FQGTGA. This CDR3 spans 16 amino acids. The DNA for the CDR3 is TGTGCCAGCAGCTCGTCCCGGGACAGGGGGCCGGATGAGCAGTTCTTC. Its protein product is CASSSSRDRGPDEQFF.

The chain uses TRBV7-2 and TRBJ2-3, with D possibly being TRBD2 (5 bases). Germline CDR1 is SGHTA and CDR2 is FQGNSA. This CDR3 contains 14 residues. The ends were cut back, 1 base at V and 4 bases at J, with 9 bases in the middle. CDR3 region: CASSLGRRADTQYF. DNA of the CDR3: TGTGCCAGCAGCTTAGGGCGGCGGGCAGATACGCAGTATTTT.

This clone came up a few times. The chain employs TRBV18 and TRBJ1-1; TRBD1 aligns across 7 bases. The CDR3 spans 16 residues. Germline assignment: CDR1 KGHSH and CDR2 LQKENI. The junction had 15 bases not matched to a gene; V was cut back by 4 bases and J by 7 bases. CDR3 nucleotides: TGTGCCAGCTCACGTCCCGGGACAGCCCAGAGCGGTGAAGCTTTCTTT. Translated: CASSRPGTAQSGEAFF.

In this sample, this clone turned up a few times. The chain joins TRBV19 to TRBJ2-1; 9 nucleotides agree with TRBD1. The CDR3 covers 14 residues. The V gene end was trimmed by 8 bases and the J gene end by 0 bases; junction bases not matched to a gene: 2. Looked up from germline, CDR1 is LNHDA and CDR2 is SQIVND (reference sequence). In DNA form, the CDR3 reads TGTGCCAGTCACAGGGGGCCCTCCTACAATGAGCAGTTCTTC. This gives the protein CASHRGPSYNEQFF.

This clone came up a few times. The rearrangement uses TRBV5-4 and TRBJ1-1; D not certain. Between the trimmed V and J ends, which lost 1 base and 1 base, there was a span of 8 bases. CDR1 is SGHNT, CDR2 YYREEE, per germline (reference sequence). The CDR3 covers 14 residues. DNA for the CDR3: TGTGCCAGCAGCTTGTCGGGAGAGAACACTGAAGCTTTCTTT. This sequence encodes CASSLSGENTEAFF.

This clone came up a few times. CDR3 DNA: TGTGCCAGCAGTACTAGCACAGATACGCAGTATTTT. It yields the protein CASSTSTDTQYF. The chain combines TRBV4-2 with TRBJ2-3; D is undetermined. The germline V and J ends were trimmed by 6 bases and 0 bases, with 4 bases remaining between them. CDR3 size: 12 residues. Germline V CDR1 and CDR2: LGHNA, YNFKEQ.

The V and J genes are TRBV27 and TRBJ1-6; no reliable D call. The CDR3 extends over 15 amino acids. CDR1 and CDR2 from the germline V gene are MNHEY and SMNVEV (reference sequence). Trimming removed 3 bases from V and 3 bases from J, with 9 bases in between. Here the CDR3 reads CASSFGGYYNSPLHF. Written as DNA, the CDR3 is TGTGCCAGCAGTTTTGGAGGATACTATAATTCACCCCTCCACTTT.